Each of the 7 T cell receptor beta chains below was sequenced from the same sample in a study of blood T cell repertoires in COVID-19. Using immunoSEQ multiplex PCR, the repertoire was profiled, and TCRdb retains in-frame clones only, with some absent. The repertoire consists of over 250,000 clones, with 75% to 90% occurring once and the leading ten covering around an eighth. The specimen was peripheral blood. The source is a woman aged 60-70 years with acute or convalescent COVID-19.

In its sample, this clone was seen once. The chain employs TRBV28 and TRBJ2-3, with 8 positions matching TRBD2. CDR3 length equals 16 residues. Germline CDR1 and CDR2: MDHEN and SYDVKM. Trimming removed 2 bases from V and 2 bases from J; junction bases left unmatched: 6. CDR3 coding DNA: TGTGCCAGCAGTTTACCACTAGCGGATTTCACAGATACGCAGTATTTT. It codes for CASSLPLADFTDTQYF.

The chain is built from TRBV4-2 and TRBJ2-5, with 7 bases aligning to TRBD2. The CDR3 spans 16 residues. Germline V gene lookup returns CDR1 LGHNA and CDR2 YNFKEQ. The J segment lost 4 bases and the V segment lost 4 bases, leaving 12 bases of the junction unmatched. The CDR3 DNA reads TGTGCCAGCAGCCTGCTGGGGACTACCGGGGGAGAGACCCAGTACTTC. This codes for CASSLLGTTGGETQYF.

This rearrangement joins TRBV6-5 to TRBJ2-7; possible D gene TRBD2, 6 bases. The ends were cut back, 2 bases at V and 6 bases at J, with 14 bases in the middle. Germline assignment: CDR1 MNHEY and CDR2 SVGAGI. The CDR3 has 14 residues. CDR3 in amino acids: CASSYETSPSEQYF. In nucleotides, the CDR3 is TGTGCCAGCAGTTACGAGACTAGTCCTTCCGAGCAGTACTTC.

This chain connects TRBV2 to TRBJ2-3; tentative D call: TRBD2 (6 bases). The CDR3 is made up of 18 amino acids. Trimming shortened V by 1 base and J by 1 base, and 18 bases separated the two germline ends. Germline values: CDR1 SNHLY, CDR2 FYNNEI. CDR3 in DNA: TGTGCCAGCAGTGAAGTGGGGACTCACATGATGGGCACAGATACGCAGTATTTT. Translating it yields CASSEVGTHMMGTDTQYF.

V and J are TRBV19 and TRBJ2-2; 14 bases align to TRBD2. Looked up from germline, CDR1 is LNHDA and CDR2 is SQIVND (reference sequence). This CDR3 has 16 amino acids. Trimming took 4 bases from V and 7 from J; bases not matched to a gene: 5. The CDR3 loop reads CASSTRLAGGVGELFF. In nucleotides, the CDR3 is TGTGCCAGTAGTACGAGACTAGCGGGAGGGGTCGGGGAGCTGTTTTTT.

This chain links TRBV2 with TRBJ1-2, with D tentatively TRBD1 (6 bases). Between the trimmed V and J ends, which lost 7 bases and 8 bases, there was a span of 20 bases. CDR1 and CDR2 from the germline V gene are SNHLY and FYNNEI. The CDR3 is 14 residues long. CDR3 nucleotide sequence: TGTGCCAGCAACTTGAAGTGGCAGGGGAGCGGCTACACCTTC. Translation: CASNLKWQGSGYTF. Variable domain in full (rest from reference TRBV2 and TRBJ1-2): EPEVTQTPSHQVTQMGQEVILRCVPISNHLYFYWYRQILGQKVEFLVSFYNNEISEKSEIFDDQFSVERPDGSNFTLKIRSTKLEDSAMYFCASNLKWQGSGYTFGSGTRLTVV.

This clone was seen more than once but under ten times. CDR3 residues: CASSLNSYEQYF. The DNA for the CDR3 is TGTGCCAGCAGCCTCAACTCCTACGAGCAGTACTTC. The V gene is TRBV3-1 (or the pseudogene TRBV3-2), the J gene TRBJ2-7; no clear D. The CDR3 runs 12 residues. Looked up from germline, CDR1 is LGHDT and CDR2 is YNNKEL (reference sequence). V lost 4 bases and J 0 bases, leaving 4 bases between the germline ends.